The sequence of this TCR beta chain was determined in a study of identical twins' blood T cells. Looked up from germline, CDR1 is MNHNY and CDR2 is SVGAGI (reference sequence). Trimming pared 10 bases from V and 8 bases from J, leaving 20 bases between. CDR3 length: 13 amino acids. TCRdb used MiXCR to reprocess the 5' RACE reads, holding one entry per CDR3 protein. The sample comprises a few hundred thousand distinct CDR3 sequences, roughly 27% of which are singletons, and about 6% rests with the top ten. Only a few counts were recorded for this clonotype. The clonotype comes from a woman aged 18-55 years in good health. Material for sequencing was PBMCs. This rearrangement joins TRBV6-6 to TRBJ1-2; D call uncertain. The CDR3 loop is CATYQDGVGGYTF. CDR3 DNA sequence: TGTGCCACCTACCAGGACGGCGTTGGGGGCTACACCTTC.